This TCR beta chain was identified in a study of T cell repertoires in cytomegalovirus infection. Overall study context: The study used recently identified HLA-C-restricted and well-studied HLA-B-restricted CMV epitopes. It can be stated that public TCR beta signatures indicated CMV infection as well as a matching HLA type.

A single record per CDR3 protein comes from TCRdb applying MiXCR to the reads. The sample carries a few hundred thousand distinct CDR3 sequences, just under 40% recorded once. Per germline, CDR1 SGHTA and CDR2 FQGNSA. V was trimmed by 5 bases and J by 0 bases, leaving 14 bases between them. The CDR3 consists of 17 residues. About this clonotype: Its antigen is not identified.

Study conclusions and caveats: Carriers of CMV plus the relevant HLA were identified by cumulative public TCR beta family frequency. Ex vivo, HLA-C-restricted CMV-specific TCR beta clonotypes prevailed over the rest of the response.

V and J are TRBV7-2 and TRBJ1-6, with D unclear. The receptor comes from a human donor in good health (CMV status not recorded). Some clones in this sample may be carry-over from other donors' samples. This specimen consisted of cultured PBMCs, obtained from culture after CMV antigen stimulation. CDR3 coding DNA: TGTGCCAGCAGCCTTATAGGAGGGAGCTCCTATAATTCACCCCTCCACTTT. It codes for CASSLIGGSSYNSPLHF. Using reference TRBV7-2 and TRBJ1-6 for the parts outside the CDR3, the full variable domain is GAGVSQSPSNKVTEKGKDVELRCDPISGHTALYWYRQSLGQGLEFLIYFQGNSAPDKSGLPSDRFSAERTGGSVSTLTIQRTQQEDSAVYLCASSLIGGSSYNSPLHFGNGTRLTVT.